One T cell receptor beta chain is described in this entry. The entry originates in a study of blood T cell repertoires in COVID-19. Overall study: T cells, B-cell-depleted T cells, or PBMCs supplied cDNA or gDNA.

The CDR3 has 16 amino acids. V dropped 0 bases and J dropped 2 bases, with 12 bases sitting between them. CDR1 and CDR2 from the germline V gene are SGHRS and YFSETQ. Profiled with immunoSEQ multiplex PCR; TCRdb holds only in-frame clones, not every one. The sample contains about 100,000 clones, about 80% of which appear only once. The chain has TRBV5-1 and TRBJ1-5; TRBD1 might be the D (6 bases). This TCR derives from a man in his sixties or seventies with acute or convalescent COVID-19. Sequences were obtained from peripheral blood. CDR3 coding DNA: TGCGCCAGCAGCTTGGGTCAGGGGTCGGGCAATCAGCCCCAGCATTTT. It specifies CASSLGQGSGNQPQHF.